This T cell receptor (beta chain) was profiled in a study of blood T cell repertoires in COVID-19. Whole-study context: The samples span acute and convalescent COVID-19 from the United States, Italy and Spain.

Adults between roughly 18 and 89 years of age took part from 24 US areas. Participants reported their clinical history, and cohort assignment relied on those reports. CDR1 GTSNPN and CDR2 SVGIG come from the germline V gene (reference sequence). V lost 2 bases and J lost 0, with 7 bases in between. The CDR3 is made up of 13 amino acids. As handled by the study authors: From reference gene primer amplification, estimates of nucleated cell counts were derived. Libraries were prepared by immunoSEQ multiplex PCR; TCRdb keeps only in-frame clonotypes and omits some of them. D and trimming were read from the DNA, whereas the V and J calls and clone size are those reported in that table. Of about 280,000 clones in the sample, around 83% were seen once.

The source of this sequence is a man aged 35 to 55 who had been exposed to COVID-19. Sequences were obtained from PBMCs or T cells enriched from blood (not recorded which). The chain has TRBV30 and TRBJ1-1; tentative D call: TRBD1 (6 bases). CDR3 sequence: CAWSRTVNTEAFF. CDR3 nucleotides: TGTGCCTGGAGTAGGACAGTGAACACTGAAGCTTTCTTT.